This T cell receptor (beta chain) came from a study of OX40 agonist ivuxolimab in advanced cancers. Sequencing was performed with immunoSEQ multiplex PCR; in TCRdb, only in-frame clones are kept and a portion is missing. The sample gives 60,000 or so clones, about 88% of which show up once; approximately 5% is in the top ten. V lost 4 bases, J lost 1 base, and 13 bases stayed unmatched. This CDR3 is built from 17 residues. CDR1 and CDR2 from the germline V gene are LGHNA and YSLEER. This receptor was taken from an adult with an advanced solid tumor such as melanoma, head and neck, liver or kidney cancer. The J gene is TRBJ2-7, the V gene TRBV4-3, with TRBD1 identical over 7 bases. Sequences were derived from CD4+ or CD8+ T cells sorted from blood, sampled in a trial of the OX40 agonist ivuxolimab. CDR3 in amino acids: CASSPRVGPGQSYEQYF. CDR3 nucleotide sequence: TGCGCCAGCAGCCCTCGAGTCGGTCCGGGACAGTCCTACGAGCAGTACTTC.